This T cell receptor (beta chain) was identified during a study of metastatic and nonmetastatic thyroid tumors. Study-wide background: Patients with malignant and benign thyroid disease provided blood and tumor or nodule tissue, whose repertoires were compared.

The V end was cut by 1 base, the J end by 2 bases, with 12 bases between. The CDR3 is 17 residues long. CDR1 and CDR2 (germline): KGHSH, LQKENI. In the study's own analysis: The distant-metastasis classifier for papillary thyroid cancer was built from CDR3 differences across clinicopathological groups. TCRdb used MiXCR to call clones anew from the PCR reads. TCRdb assigned the V and J calls; the authors' analysis was not used. The sample includes 20,000 to 25,000 clones, 15% of them seen just once. Ten or more counts support this clone. Its antigen is as yet unknown. Patients were all untreated before their thyroid surgery. The study, taken as a whole, reports: Reportedly, malignant thyroid tumors had significantly higher TCR beta diversity than benign nodules, in blood and tumor.

The sequenced sample was blood. The chain links TRBV18 to TRBJ2-6; D unclear. The receptor was derived from a female donor with papillary thyroid cancer or a benign thyroid nodule (not recorded which). Some clones in this sample may be carry-over from other donors' samples. In DNA form, the CDR3 reads TGTGCCAGCTCACCACAAAGCCTCGTAACTGGGGCCAACGTCCTGACTTTC. This translates into CASSPQSLVTGANVLTF.